This T cell receptor beta chain appears in the sequencing data of a study of identical twins. Unique molecular identifiers were in the cDNA, with template-switch universal primer binding. TCRdb analysed the 5' RACE reads with MiXCR anew, one entry per CDR3 protein. The data hold fewer than 550,000 distinct CDR3 sequences, with 15% observed a single time. Among all donors, each was a healthy Caucasian. Study results and limitations: Compared with unrelated sharing, twin-shared out-of-frame alpha sequences had more low-probability sequences. Conclusions rested on cross-sectional statistics rather than following the same donors.

After removal of 5 bases from V and 3 bases from J, the junction contained 5 bases not matched to a gene. This CDR3 region has 13 residues. Looked up from germline, CDR1 is SQVTM and CDR2 is ANQGSEA. This clonotype was recorded many times. As yet, its antigen is unknown. In addition, the sample was reused for a study of yellow fever vaccine responses in identical twins.

This receptor was identified in a woman under 30 in good health. The rearrangement uses TRBV29-1 and TRBJ1-1; 8 bases fit TRBD1. Material for sequencing was CD4+ T cells sorted from blood. The DNA of the CDR3 is TGCAGCGTTTCCGCAGGGGGCTACACTGAAGCTTTCTTT. Translating gives CSVSAGGYTEAFF.